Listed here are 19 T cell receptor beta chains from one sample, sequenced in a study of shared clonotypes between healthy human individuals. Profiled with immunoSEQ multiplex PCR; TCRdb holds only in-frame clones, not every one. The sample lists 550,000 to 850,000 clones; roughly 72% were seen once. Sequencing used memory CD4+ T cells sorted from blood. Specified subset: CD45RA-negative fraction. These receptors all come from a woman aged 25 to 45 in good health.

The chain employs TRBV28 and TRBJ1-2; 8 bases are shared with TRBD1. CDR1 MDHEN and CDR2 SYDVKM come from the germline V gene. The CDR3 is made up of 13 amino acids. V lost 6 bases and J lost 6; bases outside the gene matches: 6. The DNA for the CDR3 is TGTGCCAGCAGGCCGACAGGGGTGGATGGCTACACCTTC. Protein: CASRPTGVDGYTF.

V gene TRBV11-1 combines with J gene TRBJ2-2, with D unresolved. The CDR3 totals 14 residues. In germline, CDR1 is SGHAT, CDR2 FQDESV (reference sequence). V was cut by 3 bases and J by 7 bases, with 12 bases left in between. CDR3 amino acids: CASSFAWGSGELFF. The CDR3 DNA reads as TGTGCCAGCAGCTTCGCCTGGGGTAGCGGGGAGCTGTTTTTT. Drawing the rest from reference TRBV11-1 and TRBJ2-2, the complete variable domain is EAEVAQSPRYKITEKSQAVAFWCDPISGHATLYWYRQILGQGPELLVQFQDESVVDDSQLPKDRFSAERLKGVDSTLKIQPAELGDSAMYLCASSFAWGSGELFFGEGSRLTVL.

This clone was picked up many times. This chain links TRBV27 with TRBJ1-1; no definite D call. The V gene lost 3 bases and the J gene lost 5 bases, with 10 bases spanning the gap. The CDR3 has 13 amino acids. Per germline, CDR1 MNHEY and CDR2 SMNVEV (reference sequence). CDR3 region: CASSLLGMTEAFF. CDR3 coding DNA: TGTGCCAGCAGTTTGCTAGGGATGACTGAAGCTTTCTTT.

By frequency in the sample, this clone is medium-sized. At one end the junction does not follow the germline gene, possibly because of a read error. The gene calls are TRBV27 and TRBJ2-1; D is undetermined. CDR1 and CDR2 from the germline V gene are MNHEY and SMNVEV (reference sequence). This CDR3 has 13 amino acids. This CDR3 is CASSFHDPQELFF. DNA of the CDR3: TGTGCCAGCAGTTTTCACGACCCCCAGGAGCTGTTCTTC.

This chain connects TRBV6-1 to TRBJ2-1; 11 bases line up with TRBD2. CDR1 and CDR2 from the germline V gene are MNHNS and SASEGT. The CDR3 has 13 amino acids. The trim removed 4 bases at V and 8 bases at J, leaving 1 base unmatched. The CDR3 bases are TGTGCCAGCAGTGGACTAGCGGGGTATGAGCAGTTCTTC. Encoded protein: CASSGLAGYEQFF.

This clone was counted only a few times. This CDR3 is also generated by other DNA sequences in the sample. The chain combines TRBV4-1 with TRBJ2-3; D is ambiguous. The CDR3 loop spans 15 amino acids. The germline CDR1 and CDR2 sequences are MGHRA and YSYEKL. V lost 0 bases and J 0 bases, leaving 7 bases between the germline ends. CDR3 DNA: TGCGCCAGCAGCCAAGATCCAGTTAGCACAGATACGCAGTATTTT. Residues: CASSQDPVSTDTQYF.

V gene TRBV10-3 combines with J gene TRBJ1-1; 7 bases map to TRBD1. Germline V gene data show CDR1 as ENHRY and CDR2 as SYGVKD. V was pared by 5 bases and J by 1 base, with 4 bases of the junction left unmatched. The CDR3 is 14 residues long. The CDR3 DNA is TGTGCCATCAGTCACGGGACAGCGAACACTGAAGCTTTCTTT. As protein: CAISHGTANTEAFF.

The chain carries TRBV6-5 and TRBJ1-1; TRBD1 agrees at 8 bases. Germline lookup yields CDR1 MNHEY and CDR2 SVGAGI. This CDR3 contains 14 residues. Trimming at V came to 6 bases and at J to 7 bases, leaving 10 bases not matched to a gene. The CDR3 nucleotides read TGTGCCAGCAGCATTCCAGGGGGCCGAGGTGAAGCTTTCTTT. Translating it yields CASSIPGGRGEAFF.

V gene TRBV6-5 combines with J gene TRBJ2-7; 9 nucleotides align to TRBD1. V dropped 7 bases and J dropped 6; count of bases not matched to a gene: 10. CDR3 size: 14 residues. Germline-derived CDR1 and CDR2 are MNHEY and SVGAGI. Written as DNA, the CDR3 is TGTGCCAGCACAGAGACAGGGGGTCGTGGCGAGCAGTACTTC. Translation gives CASTETGGRGEQYF.

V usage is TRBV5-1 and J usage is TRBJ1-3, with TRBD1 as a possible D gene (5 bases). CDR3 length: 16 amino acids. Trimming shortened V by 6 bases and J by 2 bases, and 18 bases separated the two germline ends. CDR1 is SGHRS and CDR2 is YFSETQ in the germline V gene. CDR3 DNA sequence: TGCGCCAGCACCATTGGAACCCAGGGAGCTGGAAACACCATATATTTT. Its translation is CASTIGTQGAGNTIYF.

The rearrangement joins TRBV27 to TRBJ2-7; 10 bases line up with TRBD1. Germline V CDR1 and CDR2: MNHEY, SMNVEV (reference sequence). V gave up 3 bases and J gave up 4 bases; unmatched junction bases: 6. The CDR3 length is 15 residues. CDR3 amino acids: CASSFVGTGAYEQYF. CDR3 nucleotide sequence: TGTGCCAGCAGTTTTGTCGGGACAGGGGCGTACGAGCAGTACTTC.

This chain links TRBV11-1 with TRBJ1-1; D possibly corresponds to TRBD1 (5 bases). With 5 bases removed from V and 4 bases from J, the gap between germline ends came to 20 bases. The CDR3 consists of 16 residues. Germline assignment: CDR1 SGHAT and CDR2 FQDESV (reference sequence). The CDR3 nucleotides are TGTGCCAGCAGCCCAGAGCAGTGGGGGGGAGGCACTGAAGCTTTCTTT. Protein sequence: CASSPEQWGGGTEAFF.

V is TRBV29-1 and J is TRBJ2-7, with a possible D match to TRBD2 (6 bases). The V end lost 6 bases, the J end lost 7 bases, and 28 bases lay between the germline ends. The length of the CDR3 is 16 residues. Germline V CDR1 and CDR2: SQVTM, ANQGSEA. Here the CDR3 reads CSVGYTLGEASWEQYF. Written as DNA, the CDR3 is TGCAGCGTGGGGTACACACTCGGGGAGGCGAGCTGGGAGCAGTACTTC.

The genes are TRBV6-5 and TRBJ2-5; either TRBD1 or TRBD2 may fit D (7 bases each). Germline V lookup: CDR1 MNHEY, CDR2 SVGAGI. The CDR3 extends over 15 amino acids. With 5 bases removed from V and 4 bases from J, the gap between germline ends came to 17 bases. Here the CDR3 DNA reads TGTGCCAGCAGTCTCTGGGAGGGGGCGAGAGAGACCCAGTACTTC. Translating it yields CASSLWEGARETQYF.

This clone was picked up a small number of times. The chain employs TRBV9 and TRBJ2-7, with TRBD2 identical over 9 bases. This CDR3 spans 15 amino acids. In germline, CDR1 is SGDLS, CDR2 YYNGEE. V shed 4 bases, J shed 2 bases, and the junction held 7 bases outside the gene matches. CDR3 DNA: TGTGCCAGCAGCCCCCGACTAGCGGCTACCTACGAGCAGTACTTC. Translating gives CASSPRLAATYEQYF. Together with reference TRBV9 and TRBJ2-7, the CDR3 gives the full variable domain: DSGVTQTPKHLITATGQRVTLRCSPRSGDLSVYWYQQSLDQGLQFLIQYYNGEERAKGNILERFSAQQFPDLHSELNLSSLELGDSALYFCASSPRLAATYEQYFGPGTRLTVT.

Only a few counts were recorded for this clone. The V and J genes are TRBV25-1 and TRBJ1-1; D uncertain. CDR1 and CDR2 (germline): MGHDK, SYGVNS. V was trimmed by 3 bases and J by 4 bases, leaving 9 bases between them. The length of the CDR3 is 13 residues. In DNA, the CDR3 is TGTGCCAGCAGTGATGGGGTCTCCACTGAAGCTTTCTTT. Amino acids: CASSDGVSTEAFF.

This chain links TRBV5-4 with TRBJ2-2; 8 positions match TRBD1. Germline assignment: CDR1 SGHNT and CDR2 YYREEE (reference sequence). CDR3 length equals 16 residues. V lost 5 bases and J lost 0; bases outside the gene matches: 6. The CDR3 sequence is CASSPDRGSNTGELFF. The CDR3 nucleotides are TGTGCCAGCAGTCCAGACAGGGGCTCGAACACCGGGGAGCTGTTTTTT. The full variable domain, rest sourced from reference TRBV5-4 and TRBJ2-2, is ETGVTQSPTHLIKTRGQQVTLRCSSQSGHNTVSWYQQALGQGPQFIFQYYREEENGRGNFPPRFSGLQFPNYSSELNVNALELDDSALYLCASSPDRGSNTGELFFGEGSRLTVL.

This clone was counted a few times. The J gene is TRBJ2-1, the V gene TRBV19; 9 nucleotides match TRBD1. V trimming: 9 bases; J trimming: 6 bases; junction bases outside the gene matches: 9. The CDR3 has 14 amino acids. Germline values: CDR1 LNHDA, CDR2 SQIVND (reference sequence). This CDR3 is CASVAGTGRNEQFF. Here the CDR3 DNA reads TGTGCCAGCGTAGCCGGGACAGGGCGCAATGAGCAGTTCTTC.

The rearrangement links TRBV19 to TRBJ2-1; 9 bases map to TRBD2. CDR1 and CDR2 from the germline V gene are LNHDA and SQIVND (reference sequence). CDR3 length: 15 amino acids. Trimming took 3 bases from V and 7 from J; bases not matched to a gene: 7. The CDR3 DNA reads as TGTGCCAGTAGTATTATGGCGGGAGGGGGGAATGAGCAGTTCTTC. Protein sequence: CASSIMAGGGNEQFF.